These 5 T cell receptor beta chains share one sample of origin, sequenced in a study of blood T cell repertoires in COVID-19. Libraries were prepared by immunoSEQ multiplex PCR; TCRdb keeps only in-frame clonotypes and omits some of them. Here the sample spans nearly 95,000 clones, 90% being singletons. The sample taken for sequencing was peripheral blood. The source is a human donor with active COVID-19. The donor label of this sample is uncertain.

V usage is TRBV7-3 and J usage is TRBJ1-3; 9 positions match TRBD1. The CDR3 is 16 residues long. Unmatched junction bases numbered 3, after V lost 2 bases and J lost 1 base. The germline CDR1 and CDR2 sequences are SGHTA and FQGTGA. The CDR3 loop reads CASSLSGTGSGNTIYF. CDR3 bases: TGTGCCAGCAGCTTATCAGGGACAGGGTCTGGAAACACCATATATTTT.

The rearrangement joins TRBV5-1 to TRBJ1-1; TRBD1 is a possible D gene (6 bases). Trimming pared 5 bases from V and 1 base from J, leaving 18 bases between. The CDR3 totals 16 residues. Germline loops: CDR1 SGHRS, CDR2 YFSETQ. The CDR3 protein is CASSISYGTSNTEAFF. CDR3 DNA: TGCGCCAGCAGTATCTCGTATGGGACATCGAACACTGAAGCTTTCTTT.

On this clone itself: This CDR3 is also generated by other DNA sequences in the sample. The V and J genes are TRBV27 and TRBJ2-7; 7 bases line up with TRBD1. CDR3 length equals 12 residues. V gave up 6 bases and J gave up 4 bases; unmatched junction bases: 3. Germline CDR1 reads MNHEY; CDR2 reads SMNVEV (reference sequence). The DNA of the CDR3 is TGTGCCAGCAGCCCGACAGGGTACGAGCAGTACTTC. Translating gives CASSPTGYEQYF.

The rearrangement joins TRBV3-1 (or the pseudogene TRBV3-2) to TRBJ2-1; D is possibly TRBD1 (5 bases). Trimming left V 0 bases short and J 4 bases short, with 16 bases between. Germline assignment: CDR1 LGHDT and CDR2 YNNKEL (reference sequence). This CDR3 has 17 residues. The CDR3 here is CASSQESSQGWYNEQFF. The CDR3, as DNA: TGTGCCAGCAGCCAAGAATCTTCGCAGGGATGGTACAATGAGCAGTTCTTC.

The rearrangement links TRBV9 to TRBJ2-7; 8 nucleotides line up with TRBD1. The CDR3 totals 16 residues. CDR1 and CDR2 (germline): SGDLS, YYNGEE. Trimming at V came to 1 base and at J to 2 bases, leaving 8 bases not matched to a gene. The CDR3 nucleotides are TGTGCCAGCAGCGTAACCGACAGGGGCGGCGCCTACGAGCAGTACTTC. Translating it yields CASSVTDRGGAYEQYF.